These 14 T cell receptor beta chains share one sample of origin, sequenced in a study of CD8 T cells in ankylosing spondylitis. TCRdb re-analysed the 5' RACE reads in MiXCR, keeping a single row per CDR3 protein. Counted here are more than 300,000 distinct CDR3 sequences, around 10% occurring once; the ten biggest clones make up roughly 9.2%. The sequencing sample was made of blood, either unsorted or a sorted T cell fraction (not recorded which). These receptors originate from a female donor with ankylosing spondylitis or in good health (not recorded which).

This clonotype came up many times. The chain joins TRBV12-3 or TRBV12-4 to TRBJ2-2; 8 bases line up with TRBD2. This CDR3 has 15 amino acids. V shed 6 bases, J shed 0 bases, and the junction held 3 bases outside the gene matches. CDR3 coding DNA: TGTGCCAGCAGGCTACTAGCGGCGAACACCGGGGAGCTGTTTTTT. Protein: CASRLLAANTGELFF.

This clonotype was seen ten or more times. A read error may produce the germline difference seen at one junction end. The CDR3 DNA reads as TGTGCCAGCAGCTTAGGTCGGGGCAATGAGCAGTTCTTC. As protein: CASSLGRGNEQFF. The chain uses TRBV12-3 or TRBV12-4 and TRBJ2-1; a possible D gene is TRBD2 (5 bases). This CDR3 is 13 amino acids long.

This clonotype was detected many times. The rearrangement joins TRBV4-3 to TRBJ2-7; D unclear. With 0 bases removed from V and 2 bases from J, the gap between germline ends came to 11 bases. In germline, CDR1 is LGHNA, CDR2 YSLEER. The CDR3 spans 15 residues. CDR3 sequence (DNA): TGCGCCAGCAGCCAAGACGCGCACCCTACCTACGAGCAGTACTTC. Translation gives CASSQDAHPTYEQYF.

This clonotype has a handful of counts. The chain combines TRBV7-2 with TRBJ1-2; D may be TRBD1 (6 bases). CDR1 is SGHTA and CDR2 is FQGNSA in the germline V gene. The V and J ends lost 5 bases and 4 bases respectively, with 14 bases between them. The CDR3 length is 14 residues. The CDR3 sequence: CASSADGGPYGYTF. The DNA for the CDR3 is TGTGCCAGCAGCGCCGATGGGGGGCCCTATGGCTACACCTTC.

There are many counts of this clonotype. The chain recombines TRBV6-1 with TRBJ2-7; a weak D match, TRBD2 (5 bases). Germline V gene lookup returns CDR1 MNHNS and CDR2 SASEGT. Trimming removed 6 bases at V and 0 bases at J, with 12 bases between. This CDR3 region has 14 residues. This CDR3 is CASSNTGSSYEQYF. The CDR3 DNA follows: TGTGCCAGCAGCAACACTGGGAGCTCCTACGAGCAGTACTTC.

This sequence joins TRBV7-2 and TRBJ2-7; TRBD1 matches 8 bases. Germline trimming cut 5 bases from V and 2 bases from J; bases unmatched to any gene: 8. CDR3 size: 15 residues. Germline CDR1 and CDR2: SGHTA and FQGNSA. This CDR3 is CASSIGQGFTYEQYF. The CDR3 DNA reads TGTGCCAGCAGCATCGGACAGGGATTTACCTACGAGCAGTACTTC. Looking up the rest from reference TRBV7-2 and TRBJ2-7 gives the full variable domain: GAGVSQSPSNKVTEKGKDVELRCDPISGHTALYWYRQSLGQGLEFLIYFQGNSAPDKSGLPSDRFSAERTGGSVSTLTIQRTQQEDSAVYLCASSIGQGFTYEQYFGPGTRLTVT.

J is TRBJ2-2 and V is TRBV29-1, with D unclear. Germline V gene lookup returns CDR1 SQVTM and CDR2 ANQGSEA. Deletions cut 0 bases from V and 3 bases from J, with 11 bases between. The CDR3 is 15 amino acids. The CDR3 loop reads CSVEEGFSHTGELFF. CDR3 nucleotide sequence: TGCAGCGTTGAAGAGGGGTTTAGTCACACCGGGGAGCTGTTTTTT.

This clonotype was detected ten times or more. The CDR3 region has the DNA TGTGCCAGCAGTTACTCTACTCCCACCTCAGCGACGCAGTATTTT. Translated, it gives CASSYSTPTSATQYF. V is TRBV6-5 and J is TRBJ2-3; D gene unclear. Deletions cut 0 bases from V and 9 bases from J, with 16 bases between. The CDR3 is made up of 15 amino acids. Germline lookup yields CDR1 MNHEY and CDR2 SVGAGI.

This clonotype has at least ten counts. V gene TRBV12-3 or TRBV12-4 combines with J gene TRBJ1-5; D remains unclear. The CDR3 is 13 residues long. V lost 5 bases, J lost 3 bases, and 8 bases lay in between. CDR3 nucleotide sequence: TGTGCCAGCAGTGGGTTTGCCAATCAGCCCCAGCATTTT. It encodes CASSGFANQPQHF.

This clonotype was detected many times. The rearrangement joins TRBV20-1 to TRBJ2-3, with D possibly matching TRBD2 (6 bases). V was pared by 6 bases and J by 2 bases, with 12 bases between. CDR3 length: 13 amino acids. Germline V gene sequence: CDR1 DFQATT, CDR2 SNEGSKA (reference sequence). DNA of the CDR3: TGCAGTGCCATGCGGGACTCCACAGATACGCAGTATTTT. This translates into CSAMRDSTDTQYF.

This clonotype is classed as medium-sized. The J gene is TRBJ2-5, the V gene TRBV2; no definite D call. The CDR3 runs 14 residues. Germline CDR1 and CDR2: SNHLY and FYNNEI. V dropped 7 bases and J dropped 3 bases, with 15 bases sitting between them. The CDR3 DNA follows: TGTGCCAGCAAAGCCGGTGCGTTTGAAGAGACCCAGTACTTC. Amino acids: CASKAGAFEETQYF.

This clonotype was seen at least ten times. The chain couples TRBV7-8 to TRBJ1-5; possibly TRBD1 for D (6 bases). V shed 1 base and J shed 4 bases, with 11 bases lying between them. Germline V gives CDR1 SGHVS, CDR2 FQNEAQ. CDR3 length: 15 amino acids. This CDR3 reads CASSLVGRGNQPQHF. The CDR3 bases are TGTGCCAGCAGCTTAGTTGGCAGGGGAAATCAGCCCCAGCATTTT.

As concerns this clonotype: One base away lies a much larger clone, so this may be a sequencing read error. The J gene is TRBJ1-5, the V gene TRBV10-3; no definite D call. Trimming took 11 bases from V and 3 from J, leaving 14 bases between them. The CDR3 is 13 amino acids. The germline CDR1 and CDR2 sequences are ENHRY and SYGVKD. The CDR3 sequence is CAFAGAYNQPQHF. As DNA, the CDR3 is TGTGCCTTCGCCGGAGCCTACAATCAGCCCCAGCATTTT.

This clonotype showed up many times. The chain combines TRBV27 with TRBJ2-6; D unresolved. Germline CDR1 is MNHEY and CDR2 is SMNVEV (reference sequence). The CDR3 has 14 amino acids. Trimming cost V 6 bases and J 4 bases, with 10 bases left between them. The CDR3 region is CASRSNTGANVLTF. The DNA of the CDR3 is TGTGCCAGCAGATCTAACACCGGGGCCAACGTCCTGACTTTC.